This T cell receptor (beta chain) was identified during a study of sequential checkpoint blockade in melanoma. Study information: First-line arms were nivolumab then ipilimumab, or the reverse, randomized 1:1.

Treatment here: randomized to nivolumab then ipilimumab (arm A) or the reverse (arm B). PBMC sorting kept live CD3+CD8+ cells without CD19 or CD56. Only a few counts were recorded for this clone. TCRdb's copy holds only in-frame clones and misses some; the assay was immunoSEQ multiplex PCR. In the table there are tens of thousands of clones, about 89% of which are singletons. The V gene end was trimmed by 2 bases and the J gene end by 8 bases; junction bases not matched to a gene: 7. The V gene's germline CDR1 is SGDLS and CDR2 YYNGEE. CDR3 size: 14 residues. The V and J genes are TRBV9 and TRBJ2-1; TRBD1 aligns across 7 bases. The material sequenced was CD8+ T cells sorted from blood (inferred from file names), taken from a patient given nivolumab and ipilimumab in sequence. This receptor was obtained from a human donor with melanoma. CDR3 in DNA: TGTGCCAGCAGCGTGGAGACAGGGTTCGATGAGCAGTTCTTC. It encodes CASSVETGFDEQFF.